Sequencing of this TCR beta chain was carried out in a study of a mutant IDH1 vaccine in newly diagnosed glioma. Study information: It was radiotherapy, temozolomide, or both that patients received previously, with most receiving both.

Germline CDR1 is MNHNS and CDR2 is SASEGT. CDR3 length: 14 amino acids. The V segment lost 6 bases and the J segment 5 bases; nucleotides outside the gene matches: 6. About this clone itself: Its antigen is undetermined.

Study-level points and caveats: Pseudoprogression appears to have had no connection to changes in top peripheral T cell clonotypes.

Time point: week 5, during vaccination. In the vaccine, a single dose held 300 ug of the mutant IDH1 20-mer peptide, along with topical imiquimod. Repertoires were generated with immunoSEQ multiplex PCR, while TCRdb's copy carries only in-frame clones and drops some. This sample carries 40,000 or so clones, 80% to 90% of them seen once, and the ten largest clones take around 1.7%. This TCR was sampled from a man aged 35 to 55 with glioma. The sequencing used PBMCs, collected from a glioma patient whose treatment included an IDH1 peptide vaccine. The chain couples TRBV6-1 to TRBJ2-3; TRBD2 agrees at 9 bases. CDR3 in amino acids: CASSAGGGGDTQYF. The CDR3 DNA sequence: TGTGCCAGCAGCGCGGGGGGGGGTGGAGATACGCAGTATTTT.